Listed here is a single T cell receptor beta chain. Antigen: not known. This CDR3 is built from 13 residues. Trimming cost V 5 bases and J 6 bases, with 11 bases left between them. Germline V gene data show CDR1 as MDHEN and CDR2 as SYDVKM. The entry originates in a study of cytomegalovirus exposure and HLA in healthy donors. Turning to the study itself: HLA-typed donors contributed approximately 86 million unique TCRs, which were held in an early data release.

PCR involved 60 Vbeta and 13 Jbeta primers. Libraries were prepared by immunoSEQ multiplex PCR; TCRdb keeps only in-frame clonotypes and omits some of them. This sample has some 150,000 clones, with over 75% found just once. Whole-study results and caveats: A link between a missense DCLRE1C variant and TCR beta V- and J-gene trimming emerged from a later analysis.

This clonotype was sampled from a man aged 25 to 40 in good health and CMV-seropositive. V usage is TRBV28 and J usage is TRBJ1-5, with D possibly matching TRBD1 (5 bases). The sample taken for sequencing was PBMCs. CDR3 coding DNA: TGTGCCAGCAGTATCCAGGGTAGTCAGCCCCAGCATTTT. This gives the protein CASSIQGSQPQHF. Together with reference TRBV28 and TRBJ1-5, the CDR3 gives the full variable domain: DVKVTQSSRYLVKRTGEKVFLECVQDMDHENMFWYRQDPGLGLRLIYFSYDVKMKEKGDIPEGYSVSREKKERFSLILESASTNQTSMYLCASSIQGSQPQHFGDGTRLSIL.